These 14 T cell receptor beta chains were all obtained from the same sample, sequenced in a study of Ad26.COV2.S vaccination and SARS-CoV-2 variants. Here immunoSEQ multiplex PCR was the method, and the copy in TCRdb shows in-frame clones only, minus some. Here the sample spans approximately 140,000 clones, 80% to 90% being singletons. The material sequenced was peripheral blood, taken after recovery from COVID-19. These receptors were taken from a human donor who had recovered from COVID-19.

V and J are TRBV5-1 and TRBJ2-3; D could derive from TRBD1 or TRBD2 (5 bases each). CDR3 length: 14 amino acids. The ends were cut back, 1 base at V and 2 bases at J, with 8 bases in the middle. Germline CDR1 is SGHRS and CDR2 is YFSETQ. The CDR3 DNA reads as TGCGCCAGCAGCTTGCCCGGGACCACAGATACGCAGTATTTT. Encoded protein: CASSLPGTTDTQYF.

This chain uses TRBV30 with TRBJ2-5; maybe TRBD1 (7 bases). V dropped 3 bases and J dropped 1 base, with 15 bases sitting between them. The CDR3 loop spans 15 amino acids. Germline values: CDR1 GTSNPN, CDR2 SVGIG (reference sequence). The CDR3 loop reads CAWREGQRAQETQYF. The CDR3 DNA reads TGTGCCTGGAGGGAGGGACAGCGGGCCCAAGAGACCCAGTACTTC.

The CDR3: CASRTGNTGELFF. CDR3 nucleotide sequence: TGTGCCAGCAGGACAGGGAACACCGGGGAGCTGTTTTTT. The chain recombines TRBV5-6 with TRBJ2-2; a possible D gene is TRBD1 (6 bases). Germline assignment: CDR1 SGHDT and CDR2 YYEEEE. This CDR3 is 13 amino acids long. V lost 5 bases and J lost 1, with 6 bases in between.

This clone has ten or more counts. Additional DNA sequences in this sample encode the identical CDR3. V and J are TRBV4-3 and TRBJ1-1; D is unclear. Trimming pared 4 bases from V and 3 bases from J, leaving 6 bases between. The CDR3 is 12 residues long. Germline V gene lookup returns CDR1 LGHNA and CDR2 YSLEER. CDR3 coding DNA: TGCGCCAGCAGCCGGGGTGACACTGAAGCTTTCTTT. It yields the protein CASSRGDTEAFF.

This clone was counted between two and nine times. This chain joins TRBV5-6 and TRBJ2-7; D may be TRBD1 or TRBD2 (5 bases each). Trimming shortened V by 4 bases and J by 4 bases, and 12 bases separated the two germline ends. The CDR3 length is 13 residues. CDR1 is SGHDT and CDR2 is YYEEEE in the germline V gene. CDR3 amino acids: CASSHEGEYEQYF. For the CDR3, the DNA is TGTGCCAGCAGCCATGAAGGGGAGTACGAGCAGTACTTC.

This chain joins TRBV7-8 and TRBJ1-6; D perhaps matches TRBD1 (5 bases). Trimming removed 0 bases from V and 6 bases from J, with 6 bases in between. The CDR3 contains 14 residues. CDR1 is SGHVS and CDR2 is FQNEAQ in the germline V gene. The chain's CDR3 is CASSLAGVNSPLHF. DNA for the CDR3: TGTGCCAGCAGCTTAGCAGGGGTTAATTCACCCCTCCACTTT.

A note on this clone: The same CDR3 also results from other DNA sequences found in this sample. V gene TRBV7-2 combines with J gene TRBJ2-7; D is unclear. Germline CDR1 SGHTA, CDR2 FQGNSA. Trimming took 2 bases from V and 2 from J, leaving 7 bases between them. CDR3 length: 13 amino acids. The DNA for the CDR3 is TGTGCCAGCAGCTTATCGCCTACCTACGAGCAGTACTTC. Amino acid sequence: CASSLSPTYEQYF.

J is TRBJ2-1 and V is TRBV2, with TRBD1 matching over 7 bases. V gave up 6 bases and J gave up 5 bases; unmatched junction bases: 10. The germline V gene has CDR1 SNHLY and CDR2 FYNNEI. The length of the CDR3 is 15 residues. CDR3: CASRERQGSNNEQFF. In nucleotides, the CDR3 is TGTGCCAGCAGGGAAAGACAGGGTTCCAACAATGAGCAGTTCTTC.

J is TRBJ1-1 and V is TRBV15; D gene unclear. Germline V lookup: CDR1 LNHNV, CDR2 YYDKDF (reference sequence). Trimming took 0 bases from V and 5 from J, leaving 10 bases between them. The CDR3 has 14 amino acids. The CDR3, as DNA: TGTGCCACCAGCAGAGAACCGTCGCATACTGAAGCTTTCTTT. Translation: CATSREPSHTEAFF.

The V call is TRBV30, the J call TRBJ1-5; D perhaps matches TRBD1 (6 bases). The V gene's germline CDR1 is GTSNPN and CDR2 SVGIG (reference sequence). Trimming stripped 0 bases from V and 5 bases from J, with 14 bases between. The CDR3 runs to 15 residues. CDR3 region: CAWSVTGKEDQPQHF. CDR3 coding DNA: TGTGCCTGGAGTGTAACAGGGAAGGAAGATCAGCCCCAGCATTTT.

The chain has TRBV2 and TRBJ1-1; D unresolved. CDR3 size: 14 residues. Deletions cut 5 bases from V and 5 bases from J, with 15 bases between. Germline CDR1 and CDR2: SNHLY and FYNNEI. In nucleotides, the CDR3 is TGTGCCAGCAGTAATCCCGCCGGCAGGACTGAAGCTTTCTTT. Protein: CASSNPAGRTEAFF.

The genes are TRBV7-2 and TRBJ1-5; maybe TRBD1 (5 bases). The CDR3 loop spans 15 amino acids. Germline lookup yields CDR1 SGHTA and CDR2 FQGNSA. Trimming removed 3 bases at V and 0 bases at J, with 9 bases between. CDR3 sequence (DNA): TGTGCCAGCAGCTTGGGGGGGTATAGCAATCAGCCCCAGCATTTT. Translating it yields CASSLGGYSNQPQHF. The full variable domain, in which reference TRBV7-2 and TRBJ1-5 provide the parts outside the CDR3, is GAGVSQSPSNKVTEKGKDVELRCDPISGHTALYWYRQSLGQGLEFLIYFQGNSAPDKSGLPSDRFSAERTGGSVSTLTIQRTQQEDSAVYLCASSLGGYSNQPQHFGDGTRLSIL.

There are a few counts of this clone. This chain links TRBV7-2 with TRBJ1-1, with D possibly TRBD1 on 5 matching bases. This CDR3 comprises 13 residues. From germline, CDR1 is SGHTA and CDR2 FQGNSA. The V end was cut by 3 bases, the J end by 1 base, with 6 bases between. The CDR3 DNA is TGTGCCAGCAGCTTGGACAAGAACACTGAAGCTTTCTTT. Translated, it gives CASSLDKNTEAFF.

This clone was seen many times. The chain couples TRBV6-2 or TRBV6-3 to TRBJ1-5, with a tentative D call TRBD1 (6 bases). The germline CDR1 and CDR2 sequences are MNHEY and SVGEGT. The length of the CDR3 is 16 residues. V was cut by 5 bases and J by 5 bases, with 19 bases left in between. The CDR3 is CASSTEPQGGYQPQHF. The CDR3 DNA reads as TGTGCCAGCAGTACCGAGCCACAGGGAGGTTATCAGCCCCAGCATTTT.